One and the same sample provided the 19 T cell receptor beta chains below, sequenced in a study of blood T cell repertoires in COVID-19 (dated by TCRdb to the early 2020s). The library was produced with the immunoSEQ multiplex PCR assay. TCRdb took over this immuneACCESS table, retaining in-frame rearrangements with V and J assigned. Such tables are incomplete; in checked studies, under half of the missing clones stem from an unresolved V gene, and the remainder is unexplained. Within this sample are approximately 150,000 clones, with 88% of them counted one time only. Clones ranked in the top ten supply approximately 2.1% of the sample. Sequenced input: peripheral blood. The receptors were sampled from a man aged 45-65 years who had recovered from COVID-19.

The V and J genes are TRBV9 and TRBJ1-3; D is perhaps TRBD1 (5 bases). The V end lost 3 bases, the J end lost 2 bases, and 6 bases lay between the germline ends. Germline V gene data show CDR1 as SGDLS and CDR2 as YYNGEE. This CDR3 contains 13 residues. The CDR3, as DNA: TGTGCCAGCAGCGAAGGGGCTGGAAACACCATATATTTT. This gives the protein CASSEGAGNTIYF.

This clone appeared a single time. V is TRBV19 and J is TRBJ1-2; 7 nucleotides align to TRBD1. V lost 3 bases to trimming and J lost 5 bases; unmatched junction nucleotides: 9. The CDR3 runs 15 residues. CDR1 and CDR2 from the germline V gene are LNHDA and SQIVND (reference sequence). The CDR3 DNA sequence: TGTGCCAGTAGTATCAACAGGGGATCAGGGTATGGCTACACCTTC. This codes for CASSINRGSGYGYTF.

This clone has a handful of counts. The genes are TRBV4-1 and TRBJ2-2, with 7 bases aligning to TRBD2. CDR3 length: 17 residues. The junction had 6 bases not matched to a gene; V was cut back by 1 base and J by 1 base. Germline-derived CDR1 and CDR2 are MGHRA and YSYEKL. CDR3: CASSQGTQRGNTGELFF. The CDR3 region has the DNA TGCGCCAGCAGCCAAGGTACCCAGCGGGGGAACACCGGGGAGCTGTTTTTT.

This clone was seen once. The rearrangement links TRBV5-1 to TRBJ2-1; 7 nucleotides align to TRBD2. The CDR3 is 16 amino acids. CDR1 and CDR2 from the germline V gene are SGHRS and YFSETQ. V lost 2 bases, J lost 0 bases, and 5 bases stayed unmatched. CDR3 in amino acids: CASSLSGTSSYNEQFF. As DNA, the CDR3 is TGCGCCAGCAGCTTAAGCGGGACCAGCTCCTACAATGAGCAGTTCTTC.

This chain connects TRBV2 to TRBJ1-2, with D maybe TRBD1 (6 bases). Between the trimmed V and J ends, which lost 5 bases and 2 bases, there was a span of 9 bases. This CDR3 has 13 residues. The V gene's germline CDR1 is SNHLY and CDR2 FYNNEI. The CDR3 here is CASSSDRNYGYTF. DNA for the CDR3: TGTGCCAGCAGTTCCGACAGGAACTATGGCTACACCTTC.

The V call is TRBV18, the J call TRBJ2-5, with D possibly being TRBD1 (6 bases). CDR1 is KGHSH, CDR2 LQKENI, per germline. The V end lost 6 bases, the J end lost 1 base, and 12 bases lay between the germline ends. The CDR3 length is 14 residues. CDR3 loop: CASSPRQAQETQYF. The CDR3 DNA reads as TGTGCCAGCTCCCCTAGACAGGCCCAAGAGACCCAGTACTTC.

The CDR3 spells CASRPVTGGRNTEAFF. CDR3 sequence (DNA): TGTGCCAGTAGGCCCGTTACAGGGGGCCGGAACACTGAAGCTTTCTTT. The chain couples TRBV19 to TRBJ1-1, with 9 bases lining up with TRBD1. V gave up 6 bases and J gave up 1 base; unmatched junction bases: 9. The CDR3 loop spans 16 amino acids. Per germline, CDR1 LNHDA and CDR2 SQIVND (reference sequence).

The chain employs TRBV18 and TRBJ2-7; maybe TRBD1 (5 bases). This CDR3 comprises 16 residues. V was pared by 0 bases and J by 2 bases, with 14 bases between. Germline V gene sequence: CDR1 KGHSH, CDR2 LQKENI. The CDR3 region has the DNA TGTGCCAGCTCACCACCGTCAGGGTTAGTCCCCTACGAGCAGTACTTC. Its translation: CASSPPSGLVPYEQYF.

J is TRBJ1-4 and V is TRBV10-3, with 10 bases aligning to TRBD1. CDR3 size: 19 residues. Germline V lookup: CDR1 ENHRY, CDR2 SYGVKD. V shed 0 bases, J shed 7 bases, and the junction held 14 bases outside the gene matches. The CDR3 nucleotides are TGTGCCATCAGTGAGTCGAACGGGACAGGGGTTTTTCTTCGTGAAAAACTGTTTTTT. Its translation is CAISESNGTGVFLREKLFF.

The V gene is TRBV7-2, the J gene TRBJ2-7, with TRBD1 identical over 7 bases. J lost 5 bases, V lost 2 bases, and 9 bases had no gene match. The germline V gene encodes CDR1 SGHTA and CDR2 FQGNSA. The CDR3 is 15 amino acids. The chain's CDR3 is CASSLRTTGWNEQYF. The CDR3 DNA reads TGTGCCAGCAGCTTAAGGACGACAGGGTGGAACGAGCAGTACTTC. Combining the CDR3 with reference TRBV7-2 and TRBJ2-7 gives the whole variable domain GAGVSQSPSNKVTEKGKDVELRCDPISGHTALYWYRQSLGQGLEFLIYFQGNSAPDKSGLPSDRFSAERTGGSVSTLTIQRTQQEDSAVYLCASSLRTTGWNEQYFGPGTRLTVT.

The chain combines TRBV5-6 with TRBJ1-1; 7 bases are shared with TRBD1. This CDR3 is built from 16 residues. The germline CDR1 and CDR2 sequences are SGHDT and YYEEEE. V lost 2 bases to trimming and J lost 7 bases; unmatched junction nucleotides: 14. Written as DNA, the CDR3 is TGTGCCAGCAGCTTACCCTACCCCGGACAGGCGGGTGAAGCTTTCTTT. Translating it yields CASSLPYPGQAGEAFF. The variable domain in full, completed from reference TRBV5-6 and TRBJ1-1, reads DAGVTQSPTHLIKTRGQQVTLRCSPKSGHDTVSWYQQALGQGPQFIFQYYEEEERQRGNFPDRFSGHQFPNYSSELNVNALLLGDSALYLCASSLPYPGQAGEAFFGQGTRLTVV.

The J gene is TRBJ2-7, the V gene TRBV19; 8 nucleotides align to TRBD2. The CDR3 sequence is 14 residues long. Per germline, CDR1 LNHDA and CDR2 SQIVND (reference sequence). V lost 7 bases, J lost 3 bases, and 8 bases stayed unmatched. CDR3 residues: CASKSGGAVYEQYF. In nucleotides, the CDR3 is TGTGCCAGTAAGAGCGGGGGTGCTGTCTACGAGCAGTACTTC.

The genes are TRBV6-2 or TRBV6-3 and TRBJ2-7; possible D gene TRBD2, 6 bases. With 0 bases removed from V and 3 bases from J, the gap between germline ends came to 12 bases. The CDR3 has 15 amino acids. Germline V gene sequence: CDR1 MNHEY, CDR2 SVGEGT. CDR3 bases: TGTGCCAGCAGTTACTCGGGCGGGATGGTCTACGAGCAGTACTTC. The encoded protein is CASSYSGGMVYEQYF.

J is TRBJ2-5 and V is TRBV7-3; the match to TRBD2 covers 12 bases. CDR1 is SGHTA, CDR2 FQGTGA, per germline. The V gene end was trimmed by 6 bases and the J gene end by 0 bases; junction bases not matched to a gene: 14. This CDR3 region has 19 residues. The CDR3 DNA sequence: TGTGCCAGCAGGGGAAACCCGACTAGCGGGGGAACGTACCAAGAGACCCAGTACTTC. Its protein is CASRGNPTSGGTYQETQYF.

This clone appeared a few times. CDR3 amino acids: CASTTGGPPGYTF. CDR3 nucleotides: TGTGCCAGCACGACAGGGGGACCCCCTGGCTACACCTTC. This chain connects TRBV7-8 to TRBJ1-2; the match to TRBD1 covers 9 bases. The CDR3 has 13 residues. The V segment lost 7 bases and the J segment 7 bases; nucleotides outside the gene matches: 7. The V gene's germline CDR1 is SGHVS and CDR2 FQNEAQ. Filled out from reference TRBV7-8 and TRBJ1-2, the complete variable domain reads GAGVSQSPRYKVAKRGQDVALRCDPISGHVSLFWYQQALGQGPEFLTYFQNEAQLDKSGLPSDRFFAERPEGSVSTLKIQRTQQEDSAVYLCASTTGGPPGYTFGSGTRLTVV.

The chain employs TRBV19 and TRBJ2-7; weak D call: TRBD1 (5 bases). This CDR3 spans 14 amino acids. Trimming stripped 4 bases from V and 0 bases from J, with 10 bases between. In germline, CDR1 is LNHDA, CDR2 SQIVND (reference sequence). The chain's CDR3 is CASSTTARSYEQYF. The CDR3 DNA sequence: TGTGCCAGTAGTACGACAGCCCGCTCCTACGAGCAGTACTTC.

The chain combines TRBV4-3 with TRBJ2-1; 10 nucleotides line up with TRBD2. Germline loops: CDR1 LGHNA, CDR2 YSLEER. This CDR3 is built from 17 residues. The V segment lost 1 base and the J segment 8 bases; nucleotides outside the gene matches: 11. CDR3 bases: TGCGCCAGCAGCCAAGGGACGGGACTAGCGATATTGGATGAGCAGTTCTTC. Translating gives CASSQGTGLAILDEQFF.

The J gene is TRBJ2-1, the V gene TRBV30, with 7 bases fitting TRBD2. The germline V gene encodes CDR1 GTSNPN and CDR2 SVGIG (reference sequence). The CDR3 sequence is 12 residues long. With 5 bases clipped from V and 6 bases from J, the junction kept 4 bases outside the gene matches. The CDR3 DNA reads TGTGCCTGGGGGGGGGAGGGCAATGAGCAGTTCTTC. Residues: CAWGGEGNEQFF.

The chain is built from TRBV4-2 and TRBJ2-7, with 8 bases aligning to TRBD2. V was clipped by 0 bases and J by 2 bases; unmatched bases: 9. Per germline, CDR1 LGHNA and CDR2 YNFKEQ. There are 17 residues in the CDR3. The CDR3, as DNA: TGTGCCAGCAGCCAAGAGAGACTCGGAGCGGGGGCCTACGAGCAGTACTTC. Its translation is CASSQERLGAGAYEQYF.